This passage covers 12 T cell receptor beta chains from one sample sequenced in a study. A single record per CDR3 protein comes from TCRdb applying MiXCR to the RT-PCR reads. The repertoire holds around 700,000 distinct CDR3 sequences, with about 14% as singletons. The source material was memory CD4+ T cells from blood. These receptors came from a female donor in good health, serving as a healthy control.

Only one count was recorded for this clonotype. The genes are TRBV6-5 and TRBJ2-3, with TRBD2 matching 8 bases. The germline CDR1 and CDR2 sequences are MNHEY and SVGAGI. The CDR3 covers 15 residues. With V trimmed by 8 bases and J by 0 bases, 7 bases remained unmatched. CDR3: CASRLAGYSTDTQYF. CDR3 DNA sequence: TGTGCCAGCCGTTTAGCGGGGTATAGCACAGATACGCAGTATTTT.

The V gene is TRBV11-2, the J gene TRBJ2-7; 12 bases agree with TRBD2. Per germline, CDR1 SGHAT and CDR2 FQNNGV. V dropped 8 bases and J dropped 2; count of bases not matched to a gene: 4. This CDR3 is built from 14 residues. In DNA form, the CDR3 reads TGTGCCAGCGTGACTAGCGGGAGCCCCTACGAGCAGTACTTC. Translation gives CASVTSGSPYEQYF.

This clonotype was seen a few times. V and J are TRBV7-2 and TRBJ2-7; 10 bases are a match to TRBD2. Germline lookup yields CDR1 SGHTA and CDR2 FQGNSA. V was pared by 0 bases and J by 10 bases, with 9 bases of the junction left unmatched. The CDR3 has 15 residues. CDR3 bases: TGTGCCAGCAGCTTAGCGCCCGGTACTAGCGGGGTTCAGTACTTC. Its protein product is CASSLAPGTSGVQYF.

There are a few counts of this clonotype. The gene calls are TRBV20-1 and TRBJ2-2; tentative D call: TRBD1 (5 bases). The CDR3 extends over 14 amino acids. V shed 4 bases and J shed 4 bases, with 13 bases lying between them. Germline CDR1 reads DFQATT; CDR2 reads SNEGSKA (reference sequence). CDR3 nucleotide sequence: TGCAGTGCTATCTCCCAGGGTACCACCGGGGAGCTGTTTTTT. This codes for CSAISQGTTGELFF.

J is TRBJ2-1 and V is TRBV10-1; D may match TRBD1 or TRBD2 (5 bases each). The germline gives CDR1 WNHNN, CDR2 SYGVQD (reference sequence). The CDR3 extends over 16 amino acids. Trimming removed 5 bases from V and 6 bases from J, with 20 bases in between. The DNA of the CDR3 is TGCGCCAGCAGTCCCGGGACGGCCGGAGGTGTCAATGAGCAGTTCTTC. It specifies CASSPGTAGGVNEQFF.

This clonotype has a handful of counts. The V call is TRBV20-1, the J call TRBJ2-1, with D tentatively TRBD1 or TRBD2 (6 bases each). CDR3 size: 13 residues. V lost 5 bases to trimming and J lost 7 bases, with 15 bases between them. Germline loops: CDR1 DFQATT, CDR2 SNEGSKA (reference sequence). CDR3 in amino acids: CSAGRGLGNEQFF. Written as DNA, the CDR3 is TGCAGTGCTGGCCGGGGGCTCGGGAATGAGCAGTTCTTC.

This clonotype came up many times. The gene calls are TRBV5-1 and TRBJ2-3; D is possibly TRBD1 (6 bases). This CDR3 region has 17 residues. Trimming left V 0 bases short and J 4 bases short, with 18 bases between. Germline CDR1 and CDR2: SGHRS and YFSETQ. The CDR3 loop is CASSLAGNRALADTQYF. The CDR3 DNA sequence: TGCGCCAGCAGCTTGGCAGGGAACAGGGCCTTGGCAGATACGCAGTATTTT. Full variable domain (remainder filled in from reference TRBV5-1 and TRBJ2-3): KAGVTQTPRYLIKTRGQQVTLSCSPISGHRSVSWYQQTPGQGLQFLFEYFSETQRNKGNFPGRFSGRQFSNSRSEMNVSTLELGDSALYLCASSLAGNRALADTQYFGPGTRLTVL.

The rearrangement uses TRBV7-3 and TRBJ2-3, with 9 bases identical to TRBD1. Germline V gene lookup returns CDR1 SGHTA and CDR2 FQGTGA. After removal of 5 bases from V and 4 bases from J, the junction contained 10 bases not matched to a gene. CDR3 length: 16 amino acids. The CDR3 DNA is TGTGCCAGCAGCCTTCCGGGACAGGGAGGGCCAGATACGCAGTATTTT. Protein: CASSLPGQGGPDTQYF. The variable domain in full, with the rest retrieved from reference TRBV7-3 and TRBJ2-3, is GAGVSQTPSNKVTEKGKYVELRCDPISGHTALYWYRQSLGQGPEFLIYFQGTGAADDSGLPNDRFFAVRPEGSVSTLKIQRTERGDSAVYLCASSLPGQGGPDTQYFGPGTRLTVL.

As concerns this clonotype: A much larger clone differs from this one at a single base, so this may be a read error. Here the CDR3 reads CASSSGQGSGYTF. The CDR3 bases are TGTGCCAGCAGCTCGGGACAGGGGTCTGGCTACACCTTC. The chain is built from TRBV7-9 and TRBJ1-2, with 10 bases aligning to TRBD1. From germline, CDR1 is SEHNR and CDR2 FQNEAQ (reference sequence). Trimming removed 4 bases from V and 7 bases from J; junction bases left unmatched: 3. The CDR3 consists of 13 residues.

This sequence joins TRBV4-3 and TRBJ2-2, with D tentatively TRBD2 (6 bases). The CDR3 runs to 17 residues. V was trimmed by 6 bases and J by 4 bases, leaving 21 bases between them. CDR1 and CDR2 (germline): LGHNA, YSLEER. CDR3 in amino acids: CASRHPFGGTLTGELFF. The DNA for the CDR3 is TGCGCCAGCAGACATCCGTTCGGAGGGACCCTCACCGGGGAGCTGTTTTTT.

The chain combines TRBV6-5 with TRBJ2-5, with 9 nucleotides matching TRBD1. The junction had 3 bases not matched to a gene; V was cut back by 2 bases and J by 2 bases. Germline V CDR1 and CDR2: MNHEY, SVGAGI. This CDR3 is 15 amino acids long. The CDR3 sequence is CASSYLGQGQETQYF. CDR3 nucleotides: TGTGCCAGCAGTTACCTTGGACAGGGGCAAGAGACCCAGTACTTC.

This clonotype was counted a few times. V gene TRBV7-2 combines with J gene TRBJ2-2; perhaps D is TRBD1 or TRBD2 (5 bases each). The V gene's germline CDR1 is SGHTA and CDR2 FQGNSA. The CDR3 has 15 amino acids. The ends were cut back, 2 bases at V and 4 bases at J, with 11 bases in the middle. The CDR3 nucleotides read TGTGCCAGCAGCTTACAGGCAGGGACCACCGGGGAGCTGTTTTTT. Protein sequence: CASSLQAGTTGELFF.